This is a list of T cell receptor beta chains from one sample in a study of spatial heterogeneity in lung cancer. One entry per CDR3 protein results from TCRdb running MiXCR on the 5' RACE reads. The sample lists 26,000 or so distinct CDR3 sequences, around 8.4% occurring once. This specimen consisted of PBMCs, obtained at surgery. These receptor sequences come from a female donor with early-stage non-small cell lung cancer. Both conserved end residues are part of each CDR3.

v_call cdr3_aa
TRBV11-2 CASSLMVNTEAFF
TRBV7-9 CASSLAGGSADAFF
TRBV5-1 CASSLSPASYPAKNIQYF
TRBV5-5 CASSLDIKNEQFF
TRBV6-5 CASSYSGFGNSPLHF
TRBV2 CASSPTGVTLNEKLFF
TRBV6-2/TRBV6-3 CASSPGNAIEAFF
TRBV25-1 CASSRDRLNTEAFF
TRBV6-1 CASSQVPFRDTQYF
TRBV7-9 CASSPDGTSGSNEQFF
TRBV29-1 CSVKTGPTTGELFF
TRBV23-1 CASGNKFIYTDTQYF
TRBV30 CAWSRRRDNEQFF
TRBV20-1 CSASSVFGNQPQHF
TRBV30 CAWSGTANQPQHF
TRBV5-1 CASSLAGTLNEQFF
TRBV7-8 CASRPRLSVGAGELFF
TRBV28 CASSQTGAQTEKLFF
TRBV15 CATSRLPSAPGEAFF
TRBV19 CASSGVGREKLFF
TRBV30 CAWTGGRLRNQPQHF
TRBV5-1 CASSLVGDSYNEQFF